This TCR beta chain is from a study of blood T cell repertoires in COVID-19. Study information: The study drew acute and convalescent COVID-19 samples from the United States, Italy and Spain. The analysed material was cDNA or gDNA that came from T cells, B-cell-depleted T cells, or PBMCs.

The CDR3 runs to 13 residues. Trimming pared 3 bases from V and 3 bases from J, leaving 7 bases between. The germline V gene encodes CDR1 SGDLS and CDR2 YYNGEE. Only in-frame clones appear in the TCRdb table, and some are missing; sequencing was by immunoSEQ multiplex PCR. The table shows roughly 360,000 clones, with more than 75% occurring only once. The chain employs TRBV9 and TRBJ1-5; the D gene is possibly TRBD1 (6 bases). This receptor was identified in a woman aged 25 to 39 with acute COVID-19. Sequences were obtained from PBMCs or T cells enriched from blood (not recorded which). For the CDR3, the DNA is TGTGCCAGCAGCGGGGACATCAATCAGCCCCAGCATTTT. Amino acid sequence: CASSGDINQPQHF.